This is a list of T cell receptor beta chains from one sample in a study of beta chain features in type 1 diabetes. The assay was immunoSEQ multiplex PCR, and TCRdb's table has in-frame clones only and misses some. The sample has more than 100,000 clones; 7% to 10% are singletons. Input material: central memory CD4+ T cells from blood. Source of these receptors: a man aged 25-45 years with type 1 diabetes. The CDR3 runs from the conserved cysteine through the conserved F or W. The D gene is left open where the match is weak. Not every row has a clone size; where given, it reads once, few, many or a size class.

TRBD2,TRBV30,NA,TRBJ2-3,CAWSPTSGGPKVPDTQYF,TGTGCCTGGAGCCCAACTAGCGGGGGCCCCAAGGTTCCAGATACGCAGTATTTT
TRBD2,TRBV11-2,few,TRBJ2-5,CASSTTSGVVETQYF,TGTGCCAGCAGCACGACTAGCGGGGTAGTAGAGACCCAGTACTTC
TRBD2,TRBV9,many,TRBJ2-1,CASSTGVAGPQFF,TGTGCCAGCAGCACAGGAGTAGCGGGGCCGCAGTTCTTC
NA,TRBV21-1,NA,TRBJ2-3,CASSIGTSGDLDTQYF,TGTGCCAGCAGCATTGGGACTAGCGGGGACCTGGATACGCAGTATTTT
TRBD1,TRBV18,NA,TRBJ2-7,CASSPQGQGSYEQYF,TGTGCCAGCTCACCACAGGGACAGGGGTCCTACGAGCAGTACTTC
NA,TRBV29-1,few,TRBJ2-2,CSVEKQINTGELFF,TGCAGCGTTGAAAAACAGATAAACACCGGGGAGCTGTTTTTT
TRBD1,TRBV7-9,NA,TRBJ1-6,CASSLGDRGYNGSPLHF,TGTGCCAGCAGCTTAGGGGACAGGGGATATAATGGTTCACCCCTCCACTTT
NA,TRBV6-6,NA,TRBJ1-2,CASSPSGANYGYTF,TGTGCCAGCAGCCCGTCGGGGGCTAACTATGGCTACACCTTC
TRBD1,TRBV18,NA,TRBJ2-7,CASSPGTGSYEQYF,TGTGCCAGCTCACCGGGGACAGGGTCCTACGAGCAGTACTTC
NA,TRBV7-9,few,TRBJ1-5,CASSPGLDQPQHF,TGTGCCAGCAGCCCAGGCCTCGATCAGCCCCAGCATTTT
TRBD2,TRBV10-3,few,TRBJ2-3,CAISTGGASEDTQYF,TGTGCCATTTCGACCGGGGGGGCCTCTGAGGATACGCAGTATTTT
NA,TRBV7-9,NA,TRBJ1-6,CASSLSGSYNSPLHF,TGTGCCAGCAGCTTATCAGGCTCCTATAATTCACCCCTCCACTTT
NA,TRBV7-9,many,TRBJ2-5,CASSHRGGETQYF,TGTGCCAGCAGCCACAGGGGGGGAGAGACCCAGTACTTC
NA,TRBV10-3,few,TRBJ2-7,CAISESAGEYEQYF,TGTGCCATCAGTGAGTCTGCTGGGGAGTACGAGCAGTACTTC
TRBD1,TRBV5-1,few,TRBJ2-5,CASSEGQGETQYF,TGCGCCAGCAGCGAGGGACAGGGTGAGACCCAGTACTTC
TRBD1,TRBV9,few,TRBJ2-1,CASSVAPGQHNEQFF,TGTGCCAGCAGCGTAGCTCCGGGACAGCACAATGAGCAGTTCTTC
TRBD2,TRBV7-3,few,TRBJ2-1,CASSSRTSGGLIDNEQFF,TGTGCCAGCAGCTCCCGGACTAGCGGGGGACTGATCGACAATGAGCAGTTCTTC
NA,TRBV5-4,NA,TRBJ2-5,CASSLVREETQYF,TGTGCCAGCAGCTTGGTCAGGGAAGAGACCCAGTACTTC
NA,TRBV5-6,NA,TRBJ2-1,CASSRGATTYNEQFF,TGTGCCAGCAGCCGGGGGGCCACCACCTACAATGAGCAGTTCTTC
TRBD2,TRBV12-5,few,TRBJ2-7,CASAGAGGPGNEQYF,TGTGCTAGTGCCGGAGCGGGGGGGCCGGGCAACGAGCAGTACTTC
TRBD1,TRBV11-3,NA,TRBJ2-1,CASSSGQGLGLYNEQFF,TGTGCCAGCAGCTCGGGACAGGGCCTGGGTCTGTACAATGAGCAGTTCTTC
TRBD1,TRBV10-1,few,TRBJ2-3,CASTNGQGGTDTQYF,TGCGCCAGCACCAATGGACAGGGCGGCACAGATACGCAGTATTTT
NA,TRBV5-4,few,TRBJ1-1,CASNKERNTEAFF,TGTGCCAGCAACAAAGAAAGAAACACTGAAGCTTTCTTT
NA,TRBV7-9,NA,TRBJ2-3,CASSAGSDTQYF,TGTGCCAGCTCGGCAGGGTCGGATACGCAGTATTTT
NA,TRBV6-1,few,TRBJ1-5,CASSLQGQGNQPQHF,TGTGCCAGCAGTCTGCAGGGGCAGGGAAATCAGCCCCAGCATTTT
TRBD1,TRBV5-1,NA,TRBJ2-7,CASSRGTGEQYF,TGCGCCAGCAGCCGGGGGACAGGCGAGCAGTACTTC
NA,TRBV30,few,TRBJ2-3,CAWSLGTTDTQYF,TGTGCCTGGAGTTTAGGGACAACAGATACGCAGTATTTT
NA,TRBV5-6,few,TRBJ2-6,CASSLGATNSGANVLTF,TGTGCCAGCAGCTTGGGGGCCACCAACTCTGGGGCCAACGTCCTGACTTTC
NA,TRBV6-1,few,TRBJ2-2,CASSGGIPLNTGELFF,TGTGCCAGCAGTGGGGGCATCCCCCTGAACACCGGGGAGCTGTTTTTT
TRBD1,TRBV6-6,many,TRBJ1-3,CATTGYRGRNTIYF,TGTGCCACCACCGGATACAGGGGCAGAAACACCATATATTTT
NA,TRBV5-4,few,TRBJ2-7,CASSLAGLTYEQYF,TGTGCCAGCAGCTTGGCCGGACTGACCTACGAGCAGTACTTC
NA,TRBV7-8,few,TRBJ1-4,CASSLQGAGEKLFF,TGTGCCAGCAGCTTACAGGGCGCAGGTGAAAAACTGTTTTTT
NA,TRBV6-5,few,TRBJ2-7,CASSGGGNEQYF,TGTGCCAGCAGTGGGGGGGGCAACGAGCAGTACTTC
NA,TRBV9,few,TRBJ2-2,CASSVDSNTGELFF,TGTGCCAGCAGCGTAGACTCGAACACCGGGGAGCTGTTTTTT
TRBD2,TRBV7-2,NA,TRBJ2-3,CASSGLAGALDTQYF,TGTGCCAGCAGCGGGCTAGCGGGGGCTCTAGATACGCAGTATTTT
NA,TRBV5-1,NA,TRBJ1-6,CASSLAPDSPLHF,TGCGCCAGCAGCTTGGCCCCGGATTCACCCCTCCACTTT
TRBD1,TRBV4-2,NA,TRBJ1-1,CASSQDRGQGQFEAFF,TGTGCCAGCAGCCAAGATCGGGGACAGGGGCAGTTTGAAGCTTTCTTT
NA,TRBV28,few,TRBJ1-1,CASSTGAMPEAFF,TGTGCCAGCAGCACAGGTGCCATGCCTGAAGCTTTCTTT
TRBD2,TRBV9,NA,TRBJ2-5,CASSVGTSGGGFEETQYF,TGTGCCAGCAGCGTAGGCACTAGCGGGGGGGGTTTCGAAGAGACCCAGTACTTC
TRBD2,TRBV28,few,TRBJ2-7,CASGLVDEQYF,TGTGCCAGCGGACTAGTAGACGAGCAGTACTTC
NA,TRBV7-3,few,TRBJ2-5,CASSPGITNQETQYF,TGTGCCAGCAGCCCGGGGATAACAAATCAAGAGACCCAGTACTTC
TRBD1,TRBV6-6,NA,TRBJ1-2,CASSYPGQAVGYGYTF,TGTGCCAGCAGTTACCCAGGACAGGCAGTCGGCTATGGCTACACCTTC
NA,TRBV2,few,TRBJ2-7,CASSDDGYEQYF,TGTGCCAGCAGTGATGACGGGTACGAGCAGTACTTC
NA,TRBV7-8,few,TRBJ1-2,CASSSQGKRVHGYTF,TGTGCCAGCAGCTCTCAGGGGAAGAGGGTTCATGGCTACACCTTC
TRBD2,TRBV11-2,few,TRBJ2-5,CASSSLGGSNQETQYF,TGTGCCAGCAGCTCCTTGGGGGGGTCGAACCAAGAGACCCAGTACTTC
TRBD1,TRBV2,NA,TRBJ2-5,CASSEATGGLETQYF,TGTGCCAGCAGTGAAGCGACAGGGGGCCTGGAGACCCAGTACTTC
TRBD1,TRBV4-2,few,TRBJ1-2,CASSPQGSDYGYTF,TGTGCCAGCAGCCCACAGGGGAGCGACTATGGCTACACCTTC
TRBD1,TRBV7-2,few,TRBJ1-2,CASSRGQGLDYTF,TGTGCCAGCAGCCGGGGACAGGGCCTTGACTACACCTTC